The clone carrying this T cell receptor beta chain has only one observation. This sample is drawn from a study of blood T cell repertoires in COVID-19. Turning to the study itself: Some COVID-19 samples were acute and others convalescent; all came from the United States, Italy and Spain. The analysed material was cDNA or gDNA that came from T cells, B-cell-depleted T cells, or PBMCs.

The CDR3 loop spans 15 amino acids. Germline trimming cut 5 bases from V and 0 bases from J; bases unmatched to any gene: 5. Germline assignment: CDR1 SNHLY and CDR2 FYNNEI. Authors' methods: Amplification from reference gene primers served as the basis for estimated nucleated cell counts. Some clones are missing from TCRdb's copy, which holds only in-frame ones; the method was immunoSEQ multiplex PCR. V and J calls and clone size are those listed in that table; D and trimming were worked out from the DNA. The table includes 90,000 to 130,000 clones, approximately 68% detected once. Sequencing input: peripheral blood. The rearrangement links TRBV2 to TRBJ2-5, with 8 positions matching TRBD1. This TCR was sampled from a woman in her sixties or seventies with acute or convalescent COVID-19. DNA of the CDR3: TGTGCCAGCAGTCGGACAGGGAACGACCAAGAGACCCAGTACTTC. Protein: CASSRTGNDQETQYF.